This T cell receptor (beta chain) is drawn from a study of metastatic and nonmetastatic thyroid tumors. Study information: Peripheral blood and tumor or nodule samples from malignant and benign thyroid patients were compared.

This clone came up many times. TCRdb re-analyzed the PCR reads using MiXCR. The sample has about 39,000 clones, 15% to 20% seen once. Nobody among the patients had been given any treatment before thyroid surgery. The germline gives CDR1 KGHSH, CDR2 LQKENI. The CDR3 length is 14 residues. V was pared by 3 bases and J by 2 bases, with 3 bases of the junction left unmatched. This receptor was taken from a female donor with papillary thyroid cancer or a benign thyroid nodule (not recorded which). Some clones in this sample may be carry-over from other donors' samples. This chain links TRBV18 with TRBJ2-7; 8 nucleotides match TRBD1. What was sequenced was blood. Here the CDR3 reads CASSPRRGPYEQYF. As DNA, the CDR3 is TGTGCCAGCTCACCGCGCAGGGGGCCCTACGAGCAGTACTTC.